The entry that follows covers one TCR beta chain sequence. The target of this receptor is not known. The input lacks base qualities; no much larger clone sits a single base away. The entry originates in a study of blood T cell repertoires in COVID-19 (dated by TCRdb to about 2020). Describing the broader study: Samples from collaborators originated in the United States, Italy and Spain and spanned both the acute and convalescent phases of COVID-19. The material from the prospective study consisted of cDNA or gDNA derived from T cells, B-cell-depleted T cells, or PBMCs. Samples came from the ongoing ImmuneRACE study (first 160 participants) plus 1,254 subjects from 6 global collaborators. The sample metadata nearly always contained a de-identified subject ID, COVID-19 status, age in years and sex. The dataset comprised deeply sampled blood TCRbeta repertoires from subjects exposed to, actively infected with, or recovered from COVID-19. The repertoires were released in a freely available public database intended as a resource for research on the immune response to SARS-CoV-2. Where HLA class I and class II types were available, the types were taken from metadata supplied by the sample provider, not from assay-based typing. The research as a whole found: The quantity of clinical and demographic metadata differed by source and by participant and was supplied without curation.

The junction carries 9 bases between V and J, which are trimmed by 6 bases and 4 bases respectively. From the cysteine through the phenylalanine, the CDR3 covers 12 amino acids. The DNA shown is the 36-base CDR3, in frame from base 1. Collaborating institutions collected whole blood in K2EDTA tubes following their own protocols. For TCRbeta analysis, collaborator samples were shipped as frozen whole blood, as isolated PBMCs, or as DNA extracted from either sample type. TCRbeta CDR3 regions were amplified from genomic DNA by means of the immunoSEQ Assay, a bias-controlled multiplex PCR. The authors' pipeline ran thus. Nucleated cell counts per sample were estimated from amplification of reference gene primers within the assay. To quantify the absolute abundance of each unique TCRbeta CDR3 rearrangement, sequence reads were collapsed and filtered. For each sample, productive Simpson clonality was calculated as the square root of Simpson's diversity index across productive rearrangements. The table comes from immuneACCESS by way of TCRdb, which keeps in-frame sequences with V and J called. Part of the clones is missing from these tables; in studies checked, under half for an unresolved V gene and the rest for unknown reasons. V, J and clone size are taken as reported in that table, and D and trimming were inferred from the DNA itself. The sample contains some 200,000 clones, approximately 84% of them found a single time. Jointly, the top ten make up approximately 8.1% of the sample.

Sequenced material: peripheral blood. The V and J segments used are TRBV12-3 or TRBV12-4 and TRBJ1-2; the D gene is not confidently resolved. The TCR originated in a woman aged 45-65 years with active or convalescent COVID-19. The CDR3 region has the sequence CASRPQVYGYTF. The sequence in DNA is TGTGCCAGCAGGCCCCAGGTCTATGGCTACACCTTC.